The source of this T cell receptor beta chain is a study of shared clonotypes between healthy human individuals. Study observations and caveats: Relative to clonotypes present in all four donors, those not shared had lower generation probabilities.

Naive CD4+ cells were CD45RA-selected; the remaining cells were memory. For each subset, genomic DNA was distributed in equal portions over several immunoSEQ plates. Sequencing used immunoSEQ multiplex PCR; TCRdb keeps in-frame clones, though not all of them. The data show roughly 1 million clones, 78% seen once. Comment on this clone: As yet, its antigen is unknown.

The CDR3 loop spans 13 amino acids. Trimming took off 6 bases at V and 3 bases at J, with 9 bases between the two ends. CDR1 and CDR2 (germline): ENHRY, SYGVKD. The sequenced sample was memory CD4+ T cells from PBMCs. Noted subset: CD45RA-negative fraction. This clonotype originated in a young man in good health. Some clones in this sample may be carry-over from other donors' samples. This chain uses TRBV10-3 with TRBJ1-3; D unresolved. CDR3 sequence: CAISVTGGNTIYF. The CDR3 coding sequence is TGTGCCATCAGCGTGACTGGTGGAAACACCATATATTTT.